The 27 T cell receptor beta chains listed next were all sequenced from one sample in a study of blood T cell repertoires in COVID-19. The protocol was immunoSEQ multiplex PCR, while the TCRdb copy is restricted to in-frame clones and leaves out a portion. The sample shows about 140,000 clones, around 86% of them seen only once. The sequencing sample was made of peripheral blood. The receptors shown here come from a woman of 80 years or more with acute or convalescent COVID-19.

The chain combines TRBV5-1 with TRBJ1-1; the match to TRBD1 covers 7 bases. With V trimmed by 2 bases and J by 1 base, 5 bases remained unmatched. Germline CDR1 and CDR2: SGHRS and YFSETQ. The CDR3 spans 15 residues. The DNA of the CDR3 is TGCGCCAGCAGCTTTTTTGGGACAGAGAACACTGAAGCTTTCTTT. Translation: CASSFFGTENTEAFF.

This chain uses TRBV11-2 with TRBJ1-3; D unclear. The CDR3 covers 15 residues. Germline V CDR1 and CDR2: SGHAT, FQNNGV. V was shortened by 2 bases and J by 6 bases, with 14 bases between the two germline ends. The CDR3 DNA reads as TGTGCCAGCAGCTTACGGAATCTTCAGGAAAACACCATATATTTT. This sequence encodes CASSLRNLQENTIYF.

This clone was seen just once. J is TRBJ1-6 and V is TRBV28; no firm D call. The V end was cut by 6 bases, the J end by 5 bases, with 17 bases between. The CDR3 has 16 amino acids. The V gene's germline CDR1 is MDHEN and CDR2 SYDVKM. The CDR3 sequence is CASSPAGLGNNSPLHF. The CDR3 region has the DNA TGTGCCAGCAGCCCGGCCGGACTGGGTAATAATTCACCCCTCCACTTT.

This chain uses TRBV10-3 with TRBJ2-5; 7 bases match TRBD2. This CDR3 comprises 12 residues. The junction had 7 bases not matched to a gene; V was cut back by 5 bases and J by 10 bases. The germline V gene has CDR1 ENHRY and CDR2 SYGVKD. The CDR3, as DNA: TGTGCCATCAGTCCTAACGGGGAGGGCCAGTACTTC. Amino acid sequence: CAISPNGEGQYF.

This chain connects TRBV5-1 to TRBJ1-3; TRBD1 aligns across 9 bases. The CDR3 sequence is 15 residues long. V shed 5 bases and J 1 base; nucleotides not matched to a gene: 4. Germline V gene lookup returns CDR1 SGHRS and CDR2 YFSETQ. This chain's CDR3 is CASREDRGSGNTIYF. The CDR3 coding sequence is TGCGCCAGCAGGGAAGACAGGGGGTCTGGAAACACCATATATTTT.

This clone was recorded only once. This chain uses TRBV4-2 with TRBJ2-5; 10 bases map to TRBD1. This CDR3 spans 17 amino acids. Unmatched junction bases numbered 10, after V lost 2 bases and J lost 4 bases. Germline CDR1 is LGHNA and CDR2 is YNFKEQ. The CDR3 DNA sequence: TGTGCCAGCAGCCAAAATTTCGACAGGGGGCTTGGAGAGACCCAGTACTTC. It translates to CASSQNFDRGLGETQYF.

Points on this clone: A read error may produce the germline difference seen at one junction end. The chain joins TRBV7-9 to TRBJ2-1; D uncertain. This CDR3 is built from 14 residues. The germline V gene has CDR1 SEHNR and CDR2 FQNEAQ (reference sequence). CDR3 residues: CASSLAAAYHEQFF. CDR3 DNA: TGTGCCAGCAGCTTAGCCGCCGCCTACCATGAGCAGTTCTTC.

The chain carries TRBV14 and TRBJ1-2; TRBD1 might be the D (5 bases). The V and J ends lost 4 bases and 6 bases respectively, with 18 bases between them. Germline CDR1 reads SGHDN; CDR2 reads FVKESK. The CDR3 spans 15 residues. The CDR3 nucleotides are TGTGCCAGCAGCCCAACAGGTGGAGGGAGGAATGGCTACACCTTC. Translated: CASSPTGGGRNGYTF.

This rearrangement joins TRBV24-1 to TRBJ1-2, with a weak D call TRBD1 (5 bases). Trimming took 4 bases from V and 5 from J, leaving 13 bases between them. Germline CDR1 KGHDR, CDR2 SFDVKD. This CDR3 is built from 14 residues. CDR3 sequence reads: CATSDYDSSYGYTF. The CDR3 nucleotides read TGTGCCACCAGTGACTACGACAGTTCGTATGGCTACACCTTC.

The chain combines TRBV5-1 with TRBJ2-7, with TRBD2 identical over 12 bases. J lost 3 bases, V lost 4 bases, and 5 bases had no gene match. The CDR3 runs 15 residues. Germline values: CDR1 SGHRS, CDR2 YFSETQ. CDR3 amino acids: CASSGRTSGDYEQYF. The CDR3, as DNA: TGCGCCAGCAGCGGTAGGACTAGCGGGGACTACGAGCAGTACTTC.

This chain joins TRBV28 and TRBJ1-1, with D perhaps matching TRBD1 (5 bases). This CDR3 spans 16 amino acids. Germline CDR1 MDHEN, CDR2 SYDVKM. V was pared by 5 bases and J by 5 bases, with 21 bases between. The CDR3 region has the DNA TGTGCCAGCAGTCCCCTGGACATCCGGCAAAAAACTGAAGCTTTCTTT. Translated: CASSPLDIRQKTEAFF.

The chain recombines TRBV2 with TRBJ1-3; D is undetermined. Trimming took 3 bases from V and 4 from J, leaving 10 bases between them. Germline V CDR1 and CDR2: SNHLY, FYNNEI. The CDR3 is 14 residues long. CDR3 residues: CASSETSGGNTIYF. In DNA form, the CDR3 reads TGTGCCAGCAGTGAGACCTCGGGGGGAAACACCATATATTTT. Based on the CDR3 plus reference TRBV2 and TRBJ1-3, the full variable domain is EPEVTQTPSHQVTQMGQEVILRCVPISNHLYFYWYRQILGQKVEFLVSFYNNEISEKSEIFDDQFSVERPDGSNFTLKIRSTKLEDSAMYFCASSETSGGNTIYFGEGSWLTVV.

A single count supports this clone. This chain uses TRBV15 with TRBJ2-7, with D perhaps matching TRBD2 (5 bases). Germline CDR1 LNHNV, CDR2 YYDKDF (reference sequence). The CDR3 has 13 amino acids. Trimming stripped 1 base from V and 7 bases from J, with 11 bases between. This chain's CDR3 is CATSRGVGGEQYF. CDR3 nucleotides: TGTGCCACCAGCAGAGGGGTAGGAGGAGAGCAGTACTTC.

The sample holds a few counts of this clone. Here the CDR3 DNA reads TGTGCCAGCAGCTTGGGTCCGGGACAGCAAGGCCACGAGCAGTACTTC. This codes for CASSLGPGQQGHEQYF. The chain is built from TRBV11-2 and TRBJ2-7, with 7 bases matching TRBD1. This CDR3 has 16 residues. CDR1 is SGHAT and CDR2 is FQNNGV in the germline V gene. Trimming at V came to 3 bases and at J to 5 bases, leaving 13 bases not matched to a gene.

This sequence joins TRBV28 and TRBJ1-5, with 7 bases fitting TRBD1. Germline CDR1 and CDR2: MDHEN and SYDVKM. The CDR3 extends over 14 amino acids. The J segment lost 4 bases and the V segment lost 8 bases, leaving 8 bases of the junction unmatched. In DNA form, the CDR3 reads TGTGCCAGCGCCCGGGACAGAACAAATCAGCCCCAGCATTTT. This codes for CASARDRTNQPQHF.

The chain's CDR3 is CASSQDPGLREQYF. CDR3 sequence (DNA): TGTGCCAGCAGCCAAGATCCAGGGTTAAGGGAGCAGTACTTC. This chain links TRBV4-2 with TRBJ2-7, with D tentatively TRBD1 (5 bases). The V gene's germline CDR1 is LGHNA and CDR2 YNFKEQ. V gave up 0 bases and J gave up 7 bases, with 13 bases separating them. The CDR3 length is 14 residues.

V gene TRBV2 combines with J gene TRBJ1-4; 8 bases line up with TRBD1. The length of the CDR3 is 14 residues. V trimming: 6 bases; J trimming: 8 bases; junction bases outside the gene matches: 8. CDR1 and CDR2 (germline): SNHLY, FYNNEI. The CDR3 loop reads CASRDYRGREKLFF. DNA of the CDR3: TGTGCCAGCAGAGATTACAGGGGGAGGGAAAAACTGTTTTTT. The complete variable domain, with remaining parts taken from reference TRBV2 and TRBJ1-4, reads EPEVTQTPSHQVTQMGQEVILRCVPISNHLYFYWYRQILGQKVEFLVSFYNNEISEKSEIFDDQFSVERPDGSNFTLKIRSTKLEDSAMYFCASRDYRGREKLFFGSGTQLSVL.

J is TRBJ1-1 and V is TRBV5-1; 8 bases match TRBD1. V shed 4 bases, J shed 5 bases, and the junction held 7 bases outside the gene matches. The CDR3 has 14 residues. Germline CDR1 and CDR2: SGHRS and YFSETQ. Here the CDR3 DNA reads TGCGCCAGCAGCCCGCAACAGGGGGGGACTGAAGCTTTCTTT. Translated: CASSPQQGGTEAFF.

The chain has TRBV11-2 and TRBJ2-1; weak D call: TRBD2 (5 bases). Germline CDR1 is SGHAT and CDR2 is FQNNGV. The CDR3 spans 16 residues. Between the trimmed V and J ends, which lost 2 bases and 0 bases, there was a span of 11 bases. The CDR3 bases are TGTGCCAGCAGCTTATTTGGCGCGGGCTCCTACAATGAGCAGTTCTTC. Residues: CASSLFGAGSYNEQFF.

V is TRBV15 and J is TRBJ2-2, with D uncertain. V was pared by 6 bases and J by 1 base, with 9 bases between. The length of the CDR3 is 14 residues. The germline gives CDR1 LNHNV, CDR2 YYDKDF (reference sequence). CDR3 nucleotides: TGTGCCACCAGACCCCAGGTGAACACCGGGGAGCTGTTTTTT. It translates to CATRPQVNTGELFF.

This clone occurred once. The chain employs TRBV3-1 (or the pseudogene TRBV3-2) and TRBJ1-1; D call uncertain. The ends were cut back, 6 bases at V and 0 bases at J, with 11 bases in the middle. This CDR3 comprises 14 residues. In germline, CDR1 is LGHDT, CDR2 YNNKEL (reference sequence). CDR3 protein: CASRLHHMNTEAFF. Written as DNA, the CDR3 is TGTGCCAGCAGACTACACCACATGAACACTGAAGCTTTCTTT.

The chain joins TRBV19 to TRBJ1-3; a possible D gene is TRBD1 (6 bases). V dropped 8 bases and J dropped 0 bases, with 11 bases sitting between them. This CDR3 is 14 amino acids long. CDR1 and CDR2 (germline): LNHDA, SQIVND (reference sequence). The DNA for the CDR3 is TGTGCCAGTGGCCAGGGGATCTCTGGAAACACCATATATTTT. Encoded protein: CASGQGISGNTIYF.

The chain is built from TRBV27 and TRBJ2-3, with D hard to call. The CDR3 is 14 residues long. The V and J ends lost 6 bases and 6 bases respectively, with 16 bases between them. Germline V gene data show CDR1 as MNHEY and CDR2 as SMNVEV (reference sequence). CDR3 sequence (DNA): TGTGCCAGCAGCGTGGGCCAGGTCTTGGATACGCAGTATTTT. Its translation is CASSVGQVLDTQYF.

V gene TRBV2 combines with J gene TRBJ2-7, with 9 bases fitting TRBD1. The CDR3 length is 14 residues. The germline V gene has CDR1 SNHLY and CDR2 FYNNEI. The V segment lost 5 bases and the J segment 3 bases; nucleotides outside the gene matches: 5. The CDR3 DNA reads as TGTGCCAGCAGTAGGGACAGGGAACTCTACGAGCAGTACTTC. Amino acid sequence: CASSRDRELYEQYF.

V is TRBV24-1 and J is TRBJ2-7; the match to TRBD2 covers 10 bases. J gave up 0 bases and V 7 bases, and 17 bases lay outside the gene matches. Germline CDR1 is KGHDR and CDR2 is SFDVKD. The CDR3 is 19 amino acids. The CDR3 nucleotides read TGTGCCACCAGATTGGGGAGCGGGAGGGCCGAGTCCTACTCCTACGAGCAGTACTTC. Its protein is CATRLGSGRAESYSYEQYF.

In nucleotides, the CDR3 is TGCGCCAGCAGCCAAGATCCGGCTAGCGGGCGCACAGATACGCAGTATTTT. This gives the protein CASSQDPASGRTDTQYF. The gene calls are TRBV4-1 and TRBJ2-3; TRBD2 matches 8 bases. The CDR3 loop spans 17 amino acids. CDR1 is MGHRA, CDR2 YSYEKL, per germline. V dropped 0 bases and J dropped 1; count of bases not matched to a gene: 6.

This chain connects TRBV3-1 (or the pseudogene TRBV3-2) to TRBJ1-5; D call uncertain. Deletions cut 5 bases from V and 5 bases from J, with 13 bases between. The CDR3 consists of 14 residues. Germline V gene lookup returns CDR1 LGHDT and CDR2 YNNKEL (reference sequence). As DNA, the CDR3 is TGTGCCAGCAGCACTCTCTTCGTACATCAGCCCCAGCATTTT. Translated: CASSTLFVHQPQHF.